A selection of T cell receptor beta chains follows, all from one sample in a study of cytomegalovirus exposure and HLA in healthy donors. The table came from immunoSEQ multiplex PCR; TCRdb's copy has only in-frame clones and leaves some out. Of over 55,000 clones listed, 65% to 70% are singletons. Specimen: PBMCs. The receptors come from a man between 35 and 55 years old in good health and CMV-seropositive. Each CDR3 is given with its conserved first and last residue. D genes are given only for firm matches. Clone size is shown for a subset of rows, as once, few, many or a class of expanded clone.

TRBV11-1	few	TRBJ2-7	.	TGTGCCAGCAGCTCAACAGCGGGCGAGCAGTACTTC	CASSSTAGEQYF
TRBV30	.	TRBJ1-5	.	TGTGCCTGGAGTGTACCCGGCGGGCCCCAGCATTTT	CAWSVPGGPQHF
TRBV5-1	.	TRBJ1-2	TRBD1	TGCGCCAGCAGCTTGAGGGACAGGGGAGACTATGGCTACACCTTC	CASSLRDRGDYGYTF
TRBV9	.	TRBJ1-4	.	TGTGCCAGCAGCGATACAGGGACAAATGAAAAACTGTTTTTT	CASSDTGTNEKLFF
TRBV6-1	.	TRBJ1-2	.	TGTGCCAGCAGTGCCGCTAACTATGGCTACACCTTC	CASSAANYGYTF
TRBV5-6	.	TRBJ2-3	TRBD1	TGTGCCAGCAGCCCCGGGACAGCAACAGATACGCAGTATTTT	CASSPGTATDTQYF
TRBV6-4	.	TRBJ2-2	TRBD2	TGTGCCAGCAGTGACGGGACTAGCACCGGGGAGCTGTTTTTT	CASSDGTSTGELFF
TRBV7-3	.	TRBJ2-7	TRBD1	TGTGCCAGCAGCGTCGGACAGGGAGGCGAGCAGTACTTC	CASSVGQGGEQYF
TRBV9	.	TRBJ1-2	TRBD1	TGTGCCAGCAGCGTAGGGGACAGCTATGGCTACACCTTC	CASSVGDSYGYTF
TRBV18	.	TRBJ2-3	TRBD2	TGTGCCAGCTCACCACCCCTAGCGGGGGCTGATACGCAGTATTTT	CASSPPLAGADTQYF
TRBV5-1	.	TRBJ2-4	.	TGCGCCAGCAGCTTGGACAGTGCCAAAAACATTCAGTACTTC	CASSLDSAKNIQYF
TRBV30	.	TRBJ1-3	.	TGTGCCTGGAGTGTACTTACGGGTCATGGAAACACCATATATTTT	CAWSVLTGHGNTIYF
TRBV2	.	TRBJ2-7	TRBD1	TGTGCCAGCAGCCCCCGGACAGGGCGGGAGCAGTACTTC	CASSPRTGREQYF
TRBV18	.	TRBJ1-1	.	TGTGCCAGCTCGCGGGACGGAAAGAAGAACACTGAAGCTTTCTTT	CASSRDGKKNTEAFF
TRBV2	.	TRBJ2-1	TRBD1	TGTGCCAGCAGACCTCGGGACAGGTCTCACAATGAGCAGTTCTTC	CASRPRDRSHNEQFF
TRBV6-5	.	TRBJ2-5	TRBD2	TGTGCCAGCACGGCGGGAGGGCGTGAGACCCAGTACTTC	CASTAGGRETQYF
TRBV6-1	few	TRBJ1-5	TRBD1	TGTGCCAGCGACAGGGGAATATGGAGTCAGCCCCAGCATTTT	CASDRGIWSQPQHF
TRBV7-6	.	TRBJ2-3	.	TGTGCCAGCAGCTTAGGTTGGGGGGGCACAGATACGCAGTATTTT	CASSLGWGGTDTQYF
TRBV4-2	few	TRBJ2-5	TRBD2	TGTGCCAGCAGCCGGGATAGCGGGGGGCTGGAGACCCAGTACTTC	CASSRDSGGLETQYF
TRBV7-2	.	TRBJ2-3	TRBD2	TGTGCCAGCAGCTTGAGCGGGAGGGCCGCAGATACGCAGTATTTT	CASSLSGRAADTQYF
TRBV5-4	.	TRBJ1-3	.	TGTGCCAGCAGCTTCCTCTCTGGAAACACCATATATTTT	CASSFLSGNTIYF
TRBV11-3	few	TRBJ2-7	TRBD1	TGTGCCAGCAGCTTATGGGGTACAGGGGGCTACGAGCAGTACTTC	CASSLWGTGGYEQYF
TRBV7-6	few	TRBJ2-2	TRBD2	TGTGCCAGCAGCTTAGGGACTAGCCCGTCCGGGGAGCTGTTTTTT	CASSLGTSPSGELFF
TRBV14	.	TRBJ2-5	TRBD1	TGTGCCAGCAGCCGAAGAACCGGGACAGGGGTAAGGGAGACCCAGTACTTC	CASSRRTGTGVRETQYF
TRBV7-2	.	TRBJ1-4	TRBD1	TGTGCCAGCAGCTTGGGACCCCAGGGGGAGAAACTGTTTTTT	CASSLGPQGEKLFF
TRBV25-1	.	TRBJ2-7	TRBD2	TGTGCCAGCAGTTTGGCTCTAGCGGGAAGAAACGAGCAGTACTTC	CASSLALAGRNEQYF
TRBV11-2	.	TRBJ2-3	TRBD2	TGTGCCAGCAGCAGAGGACTAGCGGGAGGTACAGATACGCAGTATTTT	CASSRGLAGGTDTQYF
TRBV30	.	TRBJ1-5	TRBD1	TGTGCCTGGAGTGTAGACAGGACAGGGGCTAGCAATCAGCCCCAGCATTTT	CAWSVDRTGASNQPQHF
TRBV4-1	.	TRBJ1-4	.	TGCGCCAGCAGCCAAGAAAGGGGGAATTCCTTTGCAACTAATGAAAAACTGTTTTTT	CASSQERGNSFATNEKLFF
TRBV6-5	.	TRBJ2-5	.	TGTGCCAGCAGTTTACTCGATAAAGTCCAAGAGACCCAGTACTTC	CASSLLDKVQETQYF
TRBV5-4	few	TRBJ1-3	.	TGTGCCAGCAGCTTGCACAGTCCCCACTCTGGAAACACCATATATTTT	CASSLHSPHSGNTIYF
TRBV5-1	.	TRBJ1-2	.	TGCGCCAGCACCGAAAACAGTTATGGCTACACCTTC	CASTENSYGYTF
TRBV7-7	.	TRBJ2-2	TRBD2	TGTGCTAGCAGCCCGGTAGCGGGTACGAACACCGGGGAGCTGTTTTTT	CASSPVAGTNTGELFF
TRBV12-5	.	TRBJ2-3	.	TGTGCTAGTGGTTTGGGGGATAGCGGAAGAGATACGCAGTATTTT	CASGLGDSGRDTQYF
TRBV7-2	once	TRBJ2-3	.	TGTGCCAGCAGCCCTACGTTTCTGGAGGGGACGCAGTATTTT	CASSPTFLEGTQYF
TRBV15	.	TRBJ1-2	.	TGTGCCACCAGCAGAGATGTTGCGGGGAGGACCTTC	CATSRDVAGRTF
TRBV30	few	TRBJ1-5	TRBD1	TGTGCCTGGAGTTCGGGACAGAACAATCAGCCCCAGCATTTT	CAWSSGQNNQPQHF
TRBV9	few	TRBJ2-2	.	TGTGCCAGCAGCGTAGTTGGAGCGGGTCCCGGGGAGCTGTTTTTT	CASSVVGAGPGELFF
TRBV18	.	TRBJ2-7	.	TGTGCCAGCTCACCTGAGGGTAGCCGCTACGAGCAGTACTTC	CASSPEGSRYEQYF
TRBV7-9	.	TRBJ2-7	TRBD1	TGTGCCAGCAGCTCCGTAGGGACAGGGGGAGGCTCCTACGAGCAGTACTTC	CASSSVGTGGGSYEQYF
TRBV15	.	TRBJ2-3	TRBD2	TGTGCCACCAGCGCCATTACTAGCGGGAGTCCTGATACGCAGTATTTT	CATSAITSGSPDTQYF
TRBV13	.	TRBJ2-2	TRBD2	TGTGCCAGCAGCTTAGGGGCCGGGAGGAGAACCGGGGAGCTGTTTTTT	CASSLGAGRRTGELFF
TRBV27	.	TRBJ2-2	.	TGTGCCAGCAGTGTCTGGAACACCGGGGAGCTGTTTTTT	CASSVWNTGELFF
TRBV28	.	TRBJ2-1	TRBD2	TGTGCCAGCAACAAGCGGGGGCCCTCAAATGAGCAGTTCTTC	CASNKRGPSNEQFF
TRBV28	once	TRBJ2-7	TRBD1	TGTGCCAGCAGCCCCGGGACAGGGGGCTACGAGCAGTACTTC	CASSPGTGGYEQYF
TRBV6-5	.	TRBJ1-1	.	TGTGCCACGTTACAGAACACTGAAGCTTTCTTT	CATLQNTEAFF
TRBV30	.	TRBJ1-2	.	TGTGCCTGGAGTGTCCCGCCAGGGGCCCATGGCTACACCTTC	CAWSVPPGAHGYTF
TRBV5-1	.	TRBJ2-2	.	TGCGCCAGCAGCTTAACAGGGTCGAACACCGGGGAGCTGTTTTTT	CASSLTGSNTGELFF
TRBV7-3	.	TRBJ1-2	.	TGTGCCAGCAGCTTAGACCGGCAGGGCTATGGCTACACCTTC	CASSLDRQGYGYTF
TRBV20-1	.	TRBJ2-7	.	TGCAGTGCTAGAGTCGTCTACGAGCAGTACTTC	CSARVVYEQYF
TRBV30	.	TRBJ1-2	.	TGTGCCTGGATAGAGGGGGTAGAGAATGGCTACACCTTC	CAWIEGVENGYTF
TRBV2	few	TRBJ1-2	.	TGTGCCAGAAGAGGCAGGGATGCTCAAGCCTACACCTTC	CARRGRDAQAYTF
TRBV6-4	.	TRBJ1-5	.	TGTGCCAGCAGTCAACAGCCCCAGCATTTT	CASSQQPQHF
TRBV4-3	.	TRBJ1-1	.	TGCGCCAGCAGCCAAGACTTTGACAGGCCCACTGAAGCTTTCTTT	CASSQDFDRPTEAFF
TRBV4-1	few	TRBJ1-1	TRBD1	TGCGCCAGCAGCCAAGACCGAGGGACAGGGGCTGTGAACACTGAAGCTTTCTTT	CASSQDRGTGAVNTEAFF